These 20 T cell receptor beta chains originate from one sample sequenced in a study of patients with pleural tuberculosis. TCRdb processed the reads anew with MiXCR; each CDR3 protein has one entry. This table holds 45,000 to 60,000 distinct CDR3 sequences, under 8.5% found once. The source of these receptors is a human donor with pleural tuberculosis.

This clonotype came up many times. V is TRBV19 and J is TRBJ1-1; TRBD1 is a possible D gene (5 bases). This CDR3 spans 13 amino acids. CDR1 LNHDA and CDR2 SQIVND come from the germline V gene (reference sequence). Trimming removed 6 bases from V and 3 bases from J, with 11 bases in between. The CDR3 DNA reads TGTGCCAGTAGCCCCTCAGGGTACACTGAAGCTTTCTTT. As protein: CASSPSGYTEAFF.

This clonotype was seen many times. The rearrangement joins TRBV4-1 to TRBJ1-4; no clear D gene. V shed 0 bases and J shed 8 bases, with 13 bases lying between them. CDR1 MGHRA and CDR2 YSYEKL come from the germline V gene. The CDR3 consists of 15 residues. The CDR3 region has the DNA TGCGCCAGCAGCCAAGAATCGGGGTATCGGGAAAAACTGTTTTTT. Protein: CASSQESGYREKLFF.

The table lists this clonotype with many counts. This chain connects TRBV7-9 to TRBJ2-7; D perhaps matches TRBD1 (5 bases). The CDR3 has 11 residues. V lost 6 bases, J lost 4 bases, and 7 bases lay in between. Germline CDR1 SEHNR, CDR2 FQNEAQ (reference sequence). The CDR3 region is CASRGLYEQYF. CDR3 DNA sequence: TGTGCCAGCAGGGGGCTGTACGAGCAGTACTTC.

This clonotype was seen repeatedly, ten times or more. The chain couples TRBV3-1 to TRBJ2-3; D uncertain. V was clipped by 1 base and J by 4 bases, with 3 bases between them. The CDR3 spans 12 residues. The germline CDR1 and CDR2 sequences are LGHDT and YNNKEL (reference sequence). The CDR3 DNA is TGTGCCAGCAGCCAAGTTGCAGATACGCAGTATTTT. This sequence encodes CASSQVADTQYF.

This clonotype occurred many times. V is TRBV20-1 and J is TRBJ1-2; 8 bases line up with TRBD1. Germline V gene sequence: CDR1 DFQATT, CDR2 SNEGSKA (reference sequence). This CDR3 contains 13 residues. Unmatched junction bases numbered 3, after V lost 2 bases and J lost 4 bases. The CDR3 DNA reads as TGCAGTGCTAGAACCACAGGGGGCTATGGCTACACCTTC. Protein product: CSARTTGGYGYTF.

There are many counts of this clonotype. The chain joins TRBV2 to TRBJ2-1; the match to TRBD2 covers 8 bases. CDR3 length equals 17 residues. CDR1 is SNHLY and CDR2 is FYNNEI in the germline V gene. V trimming: 3 bases; J trimming: 4 bases; junction bases outside the gene matches: 11. This CDR3 is CASSDISGTSNYNEQFF. The CDR3 nucleotides read TGTGCCAGCAGTGATATTTCCGGGACTAGTAATTACAATGAGCAGTTCTTC.

This clonotype was counted only a few times. J is TRBJ2-7 and V is TRBV11-1; 7 bases line up with TRBD2. The CDR3 has 13 amino acids. V shed 6 bases and J 3 bases; nucleotides not matched to a gene: 5. Germline loops: CDR1 SGHAT, CDR2 FQDESV (reference sequence). The CDR3 spells CASRPSGNYEQYV. The CDR3 DNA reads TGTGCCAGCAGACCCAGCGGGAACTACGAGCAGTACGTC.

This clonotype was recorded at least ten times. The chain recombines TRBV12-3 or TRBV12-4 with TRBJ1-1; possible D gene TRBD1, 6 bases. This CDR3 is built from 15 residues. V lost 0 bases, J lost 0 bases, and 8 bases lay in between. The CDR3 here is CASSLADRLNTEAFF. The CDR3 region has the DNA TGTGCCAGCAGTTTAGCGGACAGACTGAACACTGAAGCTTTCTTT.

The chain is built from TRBV20-1 and TRBJ2-7; unclear D gene. The CDR3 is 12 amino acids. Trimming took off 3 bases at V and 7 bases at J, with 13 bases between the two ends. Looked up from germline, CDR1 is DFQATT and CDR2 is SNEGSKA (reference sequence). The CDR3 is CSASAEIDEQYV. The CDR3 region has the DNA TGCAGTGCTAGTGCAGAGATCGATGAGCAGTACGTC.

This clonotype has a count of ten or more. This chain connects TRBV12-3 or TRBV12-4 to TRBJ1-2, with D perhaps TRBD1 (5 bases). Trimming removed 1 base from V and 6 bases from J, with 15 bases in between. This CDR3 spans 15 amino acids. The CDR3 DNA is TGTGCCAGCAGTTTAGGGTTTGGGGGTATAGATGGCTACACCTTC. This codes for CASSLGFGGIDGYTF.

This clonotype has a count of ten or more. The chain employs TRBV3-1 and TRBJ2-1; D unclear. Trimming removed 7 bases from V and 9 bases from J, with 13 bases in between. CDR3 length equals 12 residues. Germline CDR1 and CDR2: LGHDT and YNNKEL (reference sequence). The CDR3 DNA reads TGTGCCAGCACCTCAAGAGGTGGTGAGCAGTTCTTC. It specifies CASTSRGGEQFF.

This clonotype was recorded many times. J is TRBJ2-7 and V is TRBV28; 9 nucleotides match TRBD1. In germline, CDR1 is MDHEN, CDR2 SYDVKM. The CDR3 contains 14 residues. V shed 5 bases and J 6 bases; nucleotides not matched to a gene: 8. This CDR3 reads CASSRTGEKGEQYF. As DNA, the CDR3 is TGTGCCAGCAGTCGGACAGGGGAGAAGGGCGAGCAGTACTTC.

This clonotype has at least ten counts. The J gene is TRBJ1-1, the V gene TRBV12-3 or TRBV12-4; no definite D call. The length of the CDR3 is 13 residues. V shed 6 bases and J shed 6 bases, with 14 bases lying between them. CDR3 protein: CASRYSGGSEAFF. The CDR3 DNA reads TGTGCCAGCAGGTACAGCGGCGGTTCTGAAGCTTTCTTT.

This clonotype showed up many times. This chain links TRBV20-1 with TRBJ2-1; TRBD2 aligns across 11 bases. This CDR3 has 16 residues. The V gene's germline CDR1 is DFQATT and CDR2 SNEGSKA (reference sequence). V lost 5 bases, J lost 2 bases, and 8 bases stayed unmatched. CDR3 bases: TGCAGTGCTGGGAAAAGTAGCGGGAGGGCCTACAATGAGCAGTTCTTC. It specifies CSAGKSSGRAYNEQFF.

This clonotype was seen many times. The gene calls are TRBV27 and TRBJ2-5; D is possibly TRBD1 (5 bases). The ends were cut back, 5 bases at V and 2 bases at J, with 12 bases in the middle. The CDR3 runs 14 residues. Germline assignment: CDR1 MNHEY and CDR2 SMNVEV (reference sequence). The CDR3 DNA sequence: TGTGCCAGCAGTAATGCCGACAGTCAAGAGACCCAGTACTTC. This gives the protein CASSNADSQETQYF.

This clonotype was observed a handful of times. The chain recombines TRBV5-1 with TRBJ1-6; D unclear. The CDR3 is 14 residues long. The germline V gene encodes CDR1 SGHRS and CDR2 YFSETQ. V lost 4 bases and J 6 bases, leaving 11 bases between the germline ends. The CDR3 DNA reads TGCGCCAGCAGCCCGGGAGAGCCTAATTCACCCCTCCACTTT. Translation gives CASSPGEPNSPLHF.

This clonotype was counted ten times or more. V usage is TRBV6-2 or TRBV6-3 and J usage is TRBJ2-3, with TRBD1 matching over 8 bases. This CDR3 comprises 15 residues. Germline values: CDR1 MNHEY, CDR2 SVGEGT. V dropped 2 bases and J dropped 3; count of bases not matched to a gene: 4. CDR3 coding DNA: TGTGCCAGCAGTTACCCCGGGACAGGAACAGATACGCAGTATTTT. It specifies CASSYPGTGTDTQYF.

This clonotype was counted ten times or more. This chain uses TRBV29-1 with TRBJ1-1; no reliable D call. The V end was cut by 8 bases, the J end by 0 bases, with 10 bases between. CDR3 length: 12 amino acids. The V gene's germline CDR1 is SQVTM and CDR2 ANQGSEA. The DNA for the CDR3 is TGCAGCTGTTCCCATATGAACACTGAAGCTTTCTTT. Its protein is CSCSHMNTEAFF.

This clonotype qualifies as medium-sized. The CDR3 loop is CSAIGTGSSYEQYF. CDR3 sequence (DNA): TGCAGTGCTATTGGGACAGGAAGCTCCTACGAGCAGTACTTC. This sequence joins TRBV20-1 and TRBJ2-7; 8 positions agree with TRBD1. J lost 0 bases, V lost 4 bases, and 5 bases had no gene match. The CDR3 is made up of 14 amino acids. Germline loops: CDR1 DFQATT, CDR2 SNEGSKA (reference sequence).

This clonotype was recorded at least ten times. The gene calls are TRBV10-1 and TRBJ1-4; 7 bases align to TRBD1. The germline V gene has CDR1 WNHNN and CDR2 SYGVQD (reference sequence). Trimming removed 6 bases from V and 5 bases from J; junction bases left unmatched: 6. The length of the CDR3 is 14 residues. The CDR3 is CASRTGTENEKLFF. CDR3 bases: TGCGCCAGCAGGACCGGGACAGAGAATGAAAAACTGTTTTTT.